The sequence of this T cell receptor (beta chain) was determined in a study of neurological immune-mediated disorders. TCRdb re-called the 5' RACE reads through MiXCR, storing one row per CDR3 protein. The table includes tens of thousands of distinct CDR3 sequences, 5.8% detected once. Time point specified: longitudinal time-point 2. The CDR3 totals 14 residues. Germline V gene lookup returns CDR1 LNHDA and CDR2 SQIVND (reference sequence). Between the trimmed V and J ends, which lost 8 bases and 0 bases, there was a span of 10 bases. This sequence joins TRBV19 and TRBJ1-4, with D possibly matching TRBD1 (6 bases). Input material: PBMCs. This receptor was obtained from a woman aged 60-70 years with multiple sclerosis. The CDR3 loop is CASWTAATNEKLFF. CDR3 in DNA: TGTGCCAGTTGGACAGCCGCAACTAATGAAAAACTGTTTTTT.